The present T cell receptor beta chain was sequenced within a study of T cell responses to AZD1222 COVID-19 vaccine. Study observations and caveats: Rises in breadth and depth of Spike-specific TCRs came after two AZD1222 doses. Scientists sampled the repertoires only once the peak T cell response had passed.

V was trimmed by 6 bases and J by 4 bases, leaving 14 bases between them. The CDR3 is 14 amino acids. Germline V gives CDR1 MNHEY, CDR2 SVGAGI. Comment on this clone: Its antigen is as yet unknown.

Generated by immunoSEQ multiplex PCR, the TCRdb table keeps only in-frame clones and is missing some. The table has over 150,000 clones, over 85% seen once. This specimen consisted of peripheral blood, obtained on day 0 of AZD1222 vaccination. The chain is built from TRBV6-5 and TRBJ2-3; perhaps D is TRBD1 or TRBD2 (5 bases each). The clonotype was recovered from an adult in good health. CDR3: CASRPREGSDTQYF. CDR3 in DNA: TGTGCCAGCAGGCCACGTGAGGGGTCAGATACGCAGTATTTT.